The entry below gives a single TCR beta chain sequence along with its context. The antigen remains unidentified. This entry is derived from a study of shared clonotypes between healthy human individuals. Across the whole study: CD8 memory received one plate per donor, CD8 naive two, CD4 memory three and CD4 naive three. Study-wide points: An effect of sequencing depth on clonotype sharing among donors was expected. Clonotype sharing across several donors was observed for roughly 5% of naive CD4 clonotypes.

The method was immunoSEQ multiplex PCR; TCRdb's version includes in-frame clones alone and lacks a portion of them. The sample has 2 million to 2.5 million clones; 80% to 95% are singletons. Germline V gene data show CDR1 as SGHRS and CDR2 as YFSETQ. V was clipped by 4 bases and J by 3 bases, with 13 bases between them. The CDR3 sequence is 14 residues long. This TCR came from a man younger than 35 in good health. Some clones in this sample may be carry-over from other donors' samples. Sequenced material: naive CD4+ T cells from PBMCs. As to subset: CD45RA+ positively selected. The V gene is TRBV5-1, the J gene TRBJ2-5; weak D call: TRBD1 (6 bases). The CDR3 DNA reads TGCGCCAGCAGCAACGGGGACAAGAAAGAGACCCAGTACTTC. The encoded protein is CASSNGDKKETQYF.